Reported below is one T cell receptor (beta chain). This sample is drawn from a study of blood T cell repertoires in COVID-19. Overall study: Samples of COVID-19 (acute and convalescent) were obtained from the United States, Italy and Spain. T cells, B-cell-depleted T cells, or PBMCs provided the cDNA or gDNA that served as material.

The germline CDR1 and CDR2 sequences are KGHDR and SFDVKD. Trimming cost V 3 bases and J 2 bases, with 3 bases left between them. The CDR3 spans 12 residues. Study processing details: Amplification of reference gene primers was used by the study to estimate nucleated cell counts. The table came from immunoSEQ multiplex PCR; TCRdb's copy has only in-frame clones and leaves some out. That table gives V, J and clone size, and the DNA gave D and trimming. There are 100,000 or so clones in the sample; around 90% occur only once, and around 2% lies in the top ten. Enrolled during active infection, Seattle patients were then followed longitudinally.

The rearrangement links TRBV24-1 to TRBJ2-5; D is undetermined. Sequencing used peripheral blood. This receptor was identified in a woman in her forties or fifties with COVID-19, enrolled during active disease. The CDR3 loop is CATSDLQETQYF. In DNA, the CDR3 is TGTGCCACCAGTGATCTACAAGAGACCCAGTACTTC.